One and the same sample provided the 8 T cell receptor beta chains below, sequenced in a study of beta chain features in type 1 diabetes. Of the isolated RNA, all was reverse transcribed, and so the sequenced material was expressed TCRB transcripts. The assay was immunoSEQ multiplex PCR, and TCRdb's table has in-frame clones only and misses some. The table records about 620,000 clones, 15% of them present only once. The specimen sequenced was naive CD4+ T cells from blood. The receptors originated from a man aged 18 to 30 in good health.

This chain's CDR3 is CSVESAGGGQPQHF. DNA of the CDR3: TGCAGCGTTGAGTCCGCAGGGGGCGGTCAGCCCCAGCATTTT. The chain uses TRBV29-1 and TRBJ1-5, with TRBD1 matching 8 bases. V lost 3 bases and J lost 6; bases outside the gene matches: 7. Germline assignment: CDR1 SQVTM and CDR2 ANQGSEA. This CDR3 is 14 amino acids long.

V gene TRBV5-6 combines with J gene TRBJ1-5, with 11 bases that match TRBD1. Germline CDR1 reads SGHDT; CDR2 reads YYEEEE. The V and J ends lost 4 bases and 1 base, in that order; junction bases with no gene match: 7. The CDR3 sequence is 17 residues long. CDR3 coding DNA: TGTGCCAGCAGCCCGGGGACAGGGGGAATAAGCAATCAGCCCCAGCATTTT. Encoded protein: CASSPGTGGISNQPQHF.

The rearrangement joins TRBV7-9 to TRBJ2-3; D gene unclear. CDR1 and CDR2 (germline): SEHNR, FQNEAQ (reference sequence). The V and J ends lost 2 bases and 3 bases respectively, with 3 bases between them. The CDR3 has 12 amino acids. The CDR3 sequence is CASSLRTDTQYF. Written as DNA, the CDR3 is TGTGCCAGCAGCTTACGGACAGATACGCAGTATTTT.

This clone was observed a handful of times. The chain joins TRBV9 to TRBJ2-2; 9 bases are a match to TRBD1. V gave up 4 bases and J gave up 5 bases; unmatched junction bases: 6. This CDR3 region has 15 residues. Germline loops: CDR1 SGDLS, CDR2 YYNGEE. CDR3 DNA: TGTGCCAGCAGCCTCGACAGGGGGGAGACCGGGGAGCTGTTTTTT. This sequence encodes CASSLDRGETGELFF.

There are a few counts of this clone. The same CDR3 also results from other DNA sequences found in this sample. The chain recombines TRBV4-2 with TRBJ2-7; D not certain. The CDR3 length is 13 residues. Trimming took 0 bases from V and 2 from J, leaving 5 bases between them. Germline CDR1 LGHNA, CDR2 YNFKEQ. CDR3 DNA sequence: TGTGCCAGCAGCCAAGACAGGACCTACGAGCAGTACTTC. Translation: CASSQDRTYEQYF.

In this sample, this clone turned up a few times. V gene TRBV5-1 combines with J gene TRBJ2-7, with D hard to call. Germline loops: CDR1 SGHRS, CDR2 YFSETQ. V dropped 4 bases and J dropped 1 base, with 9 bases sitting between them. This CDR3 is built from 13 residues. CDR3 in DNA: TGCGCCAGCAGCCTTGCCGTTTCCTACGAGCAGTACTTC. It yields the protein CASSLAVSYEQYF. The whole variable domain, remainder taken from reference TRBV5-1 and TRBJ2-7, is KAGVTQTPRYLIKTRGQQVTLSCSPISGHRSVSWYQQTPGQGLQFLFEYFSETQRNKGNFPGRFSGRQFSNSRSEMNVSTLELGDSALYLCASSLAVSYEQYFGPGTRLTVT.

In this sample, this clone turned up a few times. The chain combines TRBV6-6 with TRBJ1-1; the match to TRBD1 covers 9 bases. The trim removed 8 bases at V and 6 bases at J, leaving 10 bases unmatched. The CDR3 extends over 14 amino acids. The germline V gene has CDR1 MNHNY and CDR2 SVGAGI (reference sequence). Here the CDR3 reads CASEQGDRAAEAFF. The CDR3 DNA follows: TGTGCCAGCGAGCAAGGGGACAGGGCCGCTGAAGCTTTCTTT.

This chain connects TRBV28 to TRBJ2-5, with D tentatively TRBD1 or TRBD2 (5 bases each). The CDR3 sequence is 18 residues long. Germline CDR1 is MDHEN and CDR2 is SYDVKM. Trimming cost V 6 bases and J 5 bases, with 28 bases left between them. The CDR3 DNA reads TGTGCCAGCAGGGAACACGGCCGAACAGGACGGGGCGGGGAGACCCAGTACTTC. This encodes CASREHGRTGRGGETQYF. Using reference TRBV28 and TRBJ2-5 for the parts outside the CDR3, the full variable domain is DVKVTQSSRYLVKRTGEKVFLECVQDMDHENMFWYRQDPGLGLRLIYFSYDVKMKEKGDIPEGYSVSREKKERFSLILESASTNQTSMYLCASREHGRTGRGGETQYFGPGTRLLVL.